A single sample is the source of the 3 T cell receptor beta chains below, sequenced in a study of blood T cell repertoires in COVID-19. Data came from immunoSEQ multiplex PCR; TCRdb stores just in-frame clones and leaves some out. The sample lists about 200,000 clones, 65% to 90% occurring once. Material for sequencing was peripheral blood. The receptors were sampled from a human donor in a cohort sampled during active COVID-19.

The chain carries TRBV9 and TRBJ2-7; 12 nucleotides agree with TRBD2. CDR3 length equals 14 residues. The ends lost 3 bases at V and 4 bases at J; junction bases unmatched: 2. Germline CDR1 reads SGDLS; CDR2 reads YYNGEE. The CDR3 spells CASSETSGSYEQYF. As DNA, the CDR3 is TGTGCCAGCAGCGAGACTAGCGGGAGTTACGAGCAGTACTTC.

The rearrangement joins TRBV9 to TRBJ1-4, with D maybe TRBD1 (6 bases). This CDR3 is 16 amino acids long. Germline CDR1 is SGDLS and CDR2 is YYNGEE. V was cut by 0 bases and J by 7 bases, with 16 bases left in between. Written as DNA, the CDR3 is TGTGCCAGCAGCGTAGGCGGGGGGCGGCAGAGTGAAAAACTGTTTTTT. This sequence encodes CASSVGGGRQSEKLFF.

The chain links TRBV18 to TRBJ2-3; 8 nucleotides line up with TRBD2. Trimming cost V 3 bases and J 6 bases; bases outside gene matches: 8. Germline-derived CDR1 and CDR2 are KGHSH and LQKENI. CDR3 size: 15 residues. This chain's CDR3 is CASSPSGTRTDTQYF. CDR3 nucleotide sequence: TGTGCCAGCTCACCCTCCGGGACTAGAACGGATACGCAGTATTTT. The variable domain in full, completed from reference TRBV18 and TRBJ2-3, reads NAGVMQNPRHLVRRRGQEARLRCSPMKGHSHVYWYRQLPEEGLKFMVYLQKENIIDESGMPKERFSAEFPKEGPSILRIQQVVRGDSAAYFCASSPSGTRTDTQYFGPGTRLTVL.